The 22 T cell receptor beta chains presented below share a single source sample, sequenced in a study of T cell responses to AZD1222 COVID-19 vaccine. The repertoire was sequenced with immunoSEQ multiplex PCR; TCRdb's copy has only in-frame clones and lacks some. There are about 120,000 clones in the sample; roughly 92% occur only once, and over 2% lies in the top ten. Sequenced material: peripheral blood, taken 28 days after the second AZD1222 dose. These receptor sequences come from an adult who received the AZD1222 COVID-19 vaccine.

The rearrangement uses TRBV29-1 and TRBJ1-3; D uncertain. In germline, CDR1 is SQVTM, CDR2 ANQGSEA. This CDR3 has 13 residues. V lost 4 bases to trimming and J lost 0 bases, with 7 bases between them. CDR3 bases: TGCAGCGTTGTCACCAACTCTGGAAACACCATATATTTT. Translation gives CSVVTNSGNTIYF. The entire variable domain, with the rest obtained from reference TRBV29-1 and TRBJ1-3, is as follows: SAVISQKPSRDICQRGTSLTIQCQVDSQVTMMFWYRQQPGQSLTLIATANQGSEATYESGFVIDKFPISRPNLTFSTLTVSNMSPEDSSIYLCSVVTNSGNTIYFGEGSWLTVV.

V usage is TRBV3-1 (or the pseudogene TRBV3-2) and J usage is TRBJ2-2; a possible D gene is TRBD1 (5 bases). The germline gives CDR1 LGHDT, CDR2 YNNKEL (reference sequence). The CDR3 is 15 residues long. V was trimmed by 2 bases and J by 5 bases, leaving 12 bases between them. CDR3 amino acids: CASSQSDSQTGELFF. In nucleotides, the CDR3 is TGTGCCAGCAGCCAAAGCGACAGCCAAACCGGGGAGCTGTTTTTT.

This sequence joins TRBV10-3 and TRBJ2-3, with D tentatively TRBD2 (7 bases). The CDR3 extends over 15 amino acids. The germline V gene encodes CDR1 ENHRY and CDR2 SYGVKD. Trimming took off 7 bases at V and 2 bases at J, with 16 bases between the two ends. Here the CDR3 reads CAITAGDTTTDTQYF. For the CDR3, the DNA is TGTGCCATCACCGCGGGGGACACCACCACAGATACGCAGTATTTT.

J is TRBJ2-7 and V is TRBV6-6, with TRBD1 matching over 8 bases. The CDR3 has 14 residues. Losses at the gene ends were 10 bases for V and 0 bases for J; bases not matched to a gene: 8. Germline V gene data show CDR1 as MNHNY and CDR2 as SVGAGI (reference sequence). CDR3 amino acids: CATIRDRISYEQYF. DNA for the CDR3: TGTGCCACCATTAGGGACAGGATCTCCTACGAGCAGTACTTC.

The V gene is TRBV7-2, the J gene TRBJ1-5; no reliable D call. This CDR3 region has 13 residues. Germline CDR1 and CDR2: SGHTA and FQGNSA. V was shortened by 0 bases and J by 4 bases, with 4 bases between the two germline ends. DNA for the CDR3: TGTGCCAGCAGCTTAGCCCAGAATCAGCCCCAGCATTTT. It encodes CASSLAQNQPQHF. Full variable domain (rest looked up from reference TRBV7-2 and TRBJ1-5): GAGVSQSPSNKVTEKGKDVELRCDPISGHTALYWYRQSLGQGLEFLIYFQGNSAPDKSGLPSDRFSAERTGGSVSTLTIQRTQQEDSAVYLCASSLAQNQPQHFGDGTRLSIL.

CDR3 region: CASSSAQGWPYYGYTF. CDR3 DNA sequence: TGTGCCAGTAGTTCAGCACAGGGATGGCCTTACTATGGCTACACCTTC. The chain employs TRBV19 and TRBJ1-2; D may be TRBD1 (6 bases). V gave up 5 bases and J gave up 3 bases, with 19 bases separating them. The CDR3 totals 16 residues. Germline V gene data show CDR1 as LNHDA and CDR2 as SQIVND (reference sequence).

This clone showed up just once. The V and J genes are TRBV19 and TRBJ2-7, with D unclear. This CDR3 comprises 14 residues. CDR1 is LNHDA, CDR2 SQIVND, per germline (reference sequence). V lost 4 bases to trimming and J lost 2 bases, with 12 bases between them. CDR3 sequence: CASSKPGAPYEQYF. CDR3 sequence (DNA): TGTGCCAGTAGTAAGCCAGGTGCCCCCTACGAGCAGTACTTC.

The rearrangement joins TRBV5-4 to TRBJ1-2; TRBD1 matches at 9 bases. The CDR3 covers 13 residues. V lost 3 bases, J lost 6 bases, and 3 bases stayed unmatched. Germline V gene sequence: CDR1 SGHNT, CDR2 YYREEE (reference sequence). CDR3 loop: CASSWDRENGYTF. Written as DNA, the CDR3 is TGTGCCAGCAGCTGGGACAGGGAAAATGGCTACACCTTC. Full variable domain (outside the CDR3, taken from reference TRBV5-4 and TRBJ1-2): ETGVTQSPTHLIKTRGQQVTLRCSSQSGHNTVSWYQQALGQGPQFIFQYYREEENGRGNFPPRFSGLQFPNYSSELNVNALELDDSALYLCASSWDRENGYTFGSGTRLTVV.

J is TRBJ2-2 and V is TRBV10-3, with a possible D match to TRBD1 (5 bases). This CDR3 contains 15 residues. The germline V and J ends were trimmed by 0 bases and 4 bases, with 9 bases remaining between them. The germline gives CDR1 ENHRY, CDR2 SYGVKD. CDR3 coding DNA: TGTGCCATCAGTGAGTCCAGGGCCGGCACCGGGGAGCTGTTTTTT. Amino acid sequence: CAISESRAGTGELFF.

V is TRBV12-3 or TRBV12-4 and J is TRBJ1-2; TRBD1 matches at 8 bases. CDR3 size: 13 residues. Trimming removed 3 bases from V and 8 bases from J; junction bases left unmatched: 5. Here the CDR3 DNA reads TGTGCCAGCAGTTTGACAGGGGAGGACGGCTACACCTTC. Protein: CASSLTGEDGYTF.

This chain connects TRBV2 to TRBJ1-5, with 7 bases matching TRBD1. The CDR3 length is 15 residues. V was clipped by 6 bases and J by 5 bases; unmatched bases: 10. CDR1 SNHLY and CDR2 FYNNEI come from the germline V gene. CDR3 in DNA: TGTGCCAGCAGGGTGGACAGGCCGAGCCATCAGCCCCAGCATTTT. Translating it yields CASRVDRPSHQPQHF.

J is TRBJ1-6 and V is TRBV5-4; unclear D gene. Germline lookup yields CDR1 SGHNT and CDR2 YYREEE (reference sequence). V was cut by 2 bases and J by 9 bases, with 6 bases left in between. This CDR3 comprises 12 residues. CDR3: CASSFGSSPLHF. The CDR3 DNA follows: TGTGCCAGCAGCTTTGGGAGTTCACCCCTCCACTTT.

The rearrangement uses TRBV20-1 and TRBJ2-3; no definite D call. The CDR3 loop spans 11 amino acids. V was clipped by 5 bases and J by 3 bases, with 6 bases between them. From germline, CDR1 is DFQATT and CDR2 SNEGSKA (reference sequence). The CDR3 DNA follows: TGCAGTGCTCCACCAACAGATACGCAGTATTTT. Protein: CSAPPTDTQYF.

This rearrangement joins TRBV18 to TRBJ1-4, with 9 bases lining up with TRBD1. After removal of 6 bases from V and 7 bases from J, the junction contained 3 bases not matched to a gene. This CDR3 has 13 residues. CDR1 and CDR2 (germline): KGHSH, LQKENI. The CDR3 region is CASSRDRAEKLFF. CDR3 nucleotide sequence: TGTGCCAGCTCGCGGGACAGGGCTGAAAAACTGTTTTTT. The complete variable domain, with remaining parts taken from reference TRBV18 and TRBJ1-4, reads NAGVMQNPRHLVRRRGQEARLRCSPMKGHSHVYWYRQLPEEGLKFMVYLQKENIIDESGMPKERFSAEFPKEGPSILRIQQVVRGDSAAYFCASSRDRAEKLFFGSGTQLSVL.

The chain has TRBV28 and TRBJ1-2, with D uncertain. The CDR3 is 12 residues long. Germline CDR1 and CDR2: MDHEN and SYDVKM. V lost 2 bases to trimming and J lost 8 bases, with 9 bases between them. DNA for the CDR3: TGTGCCAGCAGTTTAGCCGGGTTAGGCTACACCTTC. This codes for CASSLAGLGYTF.

This chain uses TRBV7-2 with TRBJ1-1; a possible D gene is TRBD1 (5 bases). Per the germline V gene, CDR1 is SGHTA and CDR2 is FQGNSA. With 5 bases removed from V and 5 bases from J, the gap between germline ends came to 12 bases. The CDR3 has 13 residues. This CDR3 reads CASSPPGMTEAFF. The CDR3 DNA follows: TGTGCCAGCAGCCCGCCAGGGATGACTGAAGCTTTCTTT.

V usage is TRBV7-3 and J usage is TRBJ2-3; D is unclear. The CDR3 has 14 amino acids. The V and J ends lost 0 bases and 5 bases respectively, with 9 bases between them. Germline lookup yields CDR1 SGHTA and CDR2 FQGTGA. The CDR3 loop is CASSLTQLGDTQYF. The CDR3 nucleotides are TGTGCCAGCAGCTTAACCCAACTGGGAGATACGCAGTATTTT.

The count of this clone is one. V usage is TRBV19 and J usage is TRBJ2-7, with 9 bases matching TRBD1. The CDR3 totals 13 residues. The V gene end was trimmed by 7 bases and the J gene end by 7 bases; junction bases not matched to a gene: 8. CDR1 is LNHDA, CDR2 SQIVND, per germline (reference sequence). The CDR3 DNA follows: TGTGCCAGTACCGTGACAGGGGGAGGGGAGCAGTACTTC. Its protein is CASTVTGGGEQYF.

This chain uses TRBV27 with TRBJ2-6, with a tentative D call TRBD1 (5 bases). Germline V gives CDR1 MNHEY, CDR2 SMNVEV (reference sequence). V was clipped by 5 bases and J by 2 bases, with 10 bases between them. The CDR3 spans 15 residues. CDR3 bases: TGTGCCAGCAGTAACACAGGTACTGGGGCCAACGTCCTGACTTTC. Translated: CASSNTGTGANVLTF.

This rearrangement joins TRBV24-1 to TRBJ1-5; 9 bases map to TRBD1. There are 15 residues in the CDR3. Germline CDR1 is KGHDR and CDR2 is SFDVKD. Losses at the gene ends were 4 bases for V and 10 bases for J; bases not matched to a gene: 10. DNA for the CDR3: TGTGCCACCAGTGACCAGGGACAGGGCTTGTTCCCCCAGCATTTT. Translating gives CATSDQGQGLFPQHF.

This clone was counted a few times. The chain links TRBV7-9 to TRBJ1-5; D is unresolved. The CDR3 sequence is 12 residues long. The V end was cut by 3 bases, the J end by 11 bases, with 11 bases between. CDR1 is SEHNR, CDR2 FQNEAQ, per germline (reference sequence). The CDR3 bases are TGTGCCAGCAGCTTGTCGGACCAGGCCCAGCATTTT. Translated: CASSLSDQAQHF.

The chain carries TRBV27 and TRBJ2-7; TRBD1 matches at 11 bases. Germline V gene data show CDR1 as MNHEY and CDR2 as SMNVEV (reference sequence). The J segment lost 12 bases and the V segment lost 4 bases, leaving 14 bases of the junction unmatched. This CDR3 is built from 15 residues. CDR3 amino acids: CASSSAGTGGSAWYF. CDR3 nucleotide sequence: TGTGCCAGCAGTTCAGCCGGGACAGGGGGTTCAGCCTGGTACTTC.